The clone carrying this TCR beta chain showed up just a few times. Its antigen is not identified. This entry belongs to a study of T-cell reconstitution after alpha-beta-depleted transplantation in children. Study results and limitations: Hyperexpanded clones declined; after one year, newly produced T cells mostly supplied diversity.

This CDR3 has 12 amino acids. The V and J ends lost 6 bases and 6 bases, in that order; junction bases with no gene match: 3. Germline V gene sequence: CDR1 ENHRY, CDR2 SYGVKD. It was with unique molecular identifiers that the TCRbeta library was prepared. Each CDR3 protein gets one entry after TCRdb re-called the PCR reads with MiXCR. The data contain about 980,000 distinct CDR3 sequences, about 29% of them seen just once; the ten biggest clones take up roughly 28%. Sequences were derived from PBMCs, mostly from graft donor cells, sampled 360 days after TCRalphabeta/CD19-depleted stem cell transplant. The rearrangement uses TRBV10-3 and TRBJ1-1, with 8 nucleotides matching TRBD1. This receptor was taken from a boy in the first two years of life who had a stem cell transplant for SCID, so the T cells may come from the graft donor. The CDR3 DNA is TGTGCCATCAGGACGGACAGGGCTGAAGCTTTCTTT. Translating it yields CAIRTDRAEAFF.